This T cell receptor beta chain comes out of a study of blood T cell repertoires in COVID-19. At the level of the study: Recovered participants had two consecutive negative NP/OP PCR tests, healthcare professional clearance, or symptom resolution. T cells, B-cell-depleted T cells, or PBMCs provided the cDNA or gDNA that served as material.

Authors' analysis steps: Scientists estimated how many nucleated cells there were by amplifying reference gene primers. Measured with immunoSEQ multiplex PCR; TCRdb has only the in-frame clones, and not every one. Clone size and the V and J calls come from that table; the DNA yielded D and trimming. This sample has a few hundred thousand clones, with 80% to 90% found just once. Germline lookup yields CDR1 GTSNPN and CDR2 SVGIG (reference sequence). Deletions cut 5 bases from V and 12 bases from J, with 16 bases between. The CDR3 contains 11 residues. Those who participated ranged in age from roughly 18 to 95 years and resided in 20 to 30 US areas.

The chain employs TRBV30 and TRBJ1-1; D ambiguous. The sequencing sample was made of PBMCs or T cells enriched from blood (not recorded which). This TCR came from a man aged 35 to 55 in a cohort exposed to, infected with or recovered from COVID-19 (not recorded which). The CDR3 here is CAWSREEKTFF. DNA of the CDR3: TGTGCCTGGTCCCGGGAGGAGAAGACTTTCTTT. The complete variable domain, with remaining parts taken from reference TRBV30 and TRBJ1-1, reads SQTIHQWPATLVQPVGSPLSLECTVEGTSNPNLYWYRQAAGRGLQLLFYSVGIGQISSEVPQNLSASRPQDRQFILSSKKLLLSDSGFYLCAWSREEKTFFGQGTRLTVV.